This T cell receptor (beta chain) was captured in a study of shared clonotypes between healthy human individuals. This clone was found a few times. Its specificity is unknown. Produced via immunoSEQ multiplex PCR; TCRdb's table is partial and in-frame only. The table has about 710,000 clones, approximately 73% seen once. V lost 0 bases and J 7 bases, leaving 8 bases between the germline ends. The CDR3 contains 13 residues. Germline CDR1 reads SGHDT; CDR2 reads YYEEEE. Study results and limitations: Despite large depth, sorted-subset datasets appeared incompletely sequenced.

This TCR derives from a woman aged 25 to 39 in good health. Input material: memory CD4+ T cells sorted from blood. Subset of the sample: CD45RA-negative fraction. The rearrangement joins TRBV5-6 to TRBJ2-4; D is possibly TRBD2 (5 bases). The CDR3 reads CASSLGGENIQYF. CDR3 in DNA: TGTGCCAGCAGCTTGGGGGGAGAGAACATTCAGTACTTC.